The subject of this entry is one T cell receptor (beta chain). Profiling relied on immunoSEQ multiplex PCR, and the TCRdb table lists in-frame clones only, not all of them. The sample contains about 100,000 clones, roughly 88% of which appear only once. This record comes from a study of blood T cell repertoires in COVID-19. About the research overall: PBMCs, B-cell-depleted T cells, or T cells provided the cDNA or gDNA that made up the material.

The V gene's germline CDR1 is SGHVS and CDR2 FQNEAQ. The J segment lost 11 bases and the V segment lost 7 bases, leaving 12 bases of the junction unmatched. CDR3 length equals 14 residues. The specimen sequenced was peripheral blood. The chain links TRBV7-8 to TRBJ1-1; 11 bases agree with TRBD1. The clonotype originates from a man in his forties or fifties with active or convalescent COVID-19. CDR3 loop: CASNPGQGASGAFF. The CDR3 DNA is TGTGCCAGCAATCCAGGACAGGGGGCTTCCGGGGCTTTCTTT.